Sequencing of this TCR beta chain was carried out in a study of cytomegalovirus exposure and HLA in healthy donors. The primer mix had 60 Vbeta and 13 Jbeta primers. Sequencing used immunoSEQ multiplex PCR; TCRdb keeps in-frame clones, though not all of them. The sample has roughly 140,000 clones; 76% are singletons. Deletions cut 6 bases from V and 0 bases from J, with 4 bases between. Germline CDR1 is SGHNT and CDR2 is YENEEA. This CDR3 is built from 12 residues. Findings of the study overall: In a later analysis, donors in an Asian-associated ancestry cluster reportedly had fewer N-insertions in productive TCRs than the cohort mean.

In regard to this clone: Its matching antigen is unknown.

This chain connects TRBV11-3 to TRBJ2-3; D is uncertain. Material: PBMCs. This receptor was identified in a man aged 18 to 29 in good health and CMV-seronegative. The CDR3 DNA is TGTGCCAGCAGTTCTAGCACAGATACGCAGTATTTT. Residues: CASSSSTDTQYF.